This record concerns one TCR beta chain sequence. Its target antigen remains unknown. Per-base quality was not reported, and no clone a single base away is much larger than it. The sample is drawn from a study of cytomegalovirus exposure and HLA in healthy donors (dated by TCRdb to 2016 to 2017). The study in broad terms: According to an earlier analysis of several hundred of the donors, 150 million to 200 million T cells yielded 100 million or so unique TCR beta sequences and 276 Gb of sequence data. The aim of the study was to test whether cataloging public T cell receptors could identify signatures of past pathogen exposure. An early release covering just under 650 HLA-typed donors comprised about 290 gigabases of sequencing data and around 86 million unique TCR sequences. Of the roughly 400 genotyped donors, 65% to 90% were placed in the genetic ancestry cluster associated with self-reported Caucasian donors. Donor age, sex, ethnicity and CMV serostatus were collected together with the repertoire data. High-throughput TCR immunosequencing, statistical association of individual TCRs with disease status, and machine learning were combined to predict cytomegalovirus infection status. Several DR-DQ haplotypes were handled as single units for association and clustering, since linkage in the cohort was strong. HLA typing covered class I and class II loci at four-digit resolution. Along with the approximately 700-subject first cohort, a separate validation cohort of over a hundred different subjects was used. To study patterns of TCR occurrence, a later analysis re-analyzed previously published TCR beta repertoires from 600 to 750 donors and added high-resolution HLA genotyping. An earlier analysis of 587 of the donors used high-throughput TCR beta sequencing to judge whether each TCR beta V gene segment behaved as functional or pseudogenic. Typing coverage differed by locus: A, B, C, DRB1 and DQB1 were typed in about 629-640 donors, DQA1 in approximately 520, DPA1 in roughly 590, and DPB1 in approximately 450. Rather than drawing on any new phenotypic data, the later analysis identified candidate immune exposures from TCR beta sequences and the way those sequences occurred across donors. Every discovery cohort repertoire had been produced on one sequencing platform. Across around 400 genotyped donors of the cohort, an average of roughly 250,000 unique TCR beta nucleotide sequences per donor were sequenced, and around 19% of those sequences were non-productive. The T cell repertoires of some 670 subjects were profiled by immunosequencing and related to cytomegalovirus serostatus. In a later genetic analysis, genome-wide SNP genotypes for about three fifths of the roughly 670 donors were used, and that subset was treated as a discovery cohort. Overall study outcomes, separate from this receptor: Specific HLA alleles were associated with roughly 17,000 TCR beta sequences at a false discovery rate of 0.05 in a later analysis. The cohort was sequenced for TCR beta chains only, and without alpha or paired-chain data the features that could be detected were limited. While some public TCRs were present in many individuals, most TCR sequences turned up only very rarely across donors. Broadly in line with IMGT annotations, most TCR beta V segments showed up in productive rearrangements about 90% or about 30% of the time in an earlier analysis of roughly 590 of the donors. According to a later analysis, parvovirus B19, influenza, CMV and Epstein-Barr virus appeared linked to several top co-occurrence clusters. Compared with the roughly 600-donor mean, donors in an Asian-associated ancestry cluster had fewer N-insertions in productive TCRs, according to a later genetic analysis. Correlated functional status among segregating V segments might reflect linkage disequilibrium, but an unknown experimental factor could not be ruled out. Because HLA typing was unavailable for some donors at each locus, only the typed subset was used in association tests. In a later genetic analysis, a missense DCLRE1C variant was associated with V-gene and J-gene trimming of TCR beta chains, and the association was replicated in an independent cohort. Immune exposure information for the cohort was limited to CMV serostatus. According to the authors, the approach could potentially be generalized to other disease states and immunological phenotypes. According to a later analysis, most CMV-associated TCR beta chains appeared to be HLA-restricted, and the HLA associations seemed to be driven largely by CMV exposure. The sequencing pipeline was judged likely to have produced a cluster of highly shared sequence variants as a technical artifact. Over 15 rarely observed V segments, including chromosome 9 orphons, were excluded from the earlier analysis of approximately 500 of the donors because counts were too low. The presence/absence analyses assumed that sequencing depth was roughly uniform across donors, and that assumption may not be true. The classifier was reported to diagnose cytomegalovirus status with high specificity and sensitivity in both the original cohort and the validation cohort. A few of the identified cytomegalovirus-associated TCR beta chains were confirmed in vitro to be specific for cytomegalovirus antigens. In a later analysis, TCR association rates were found to vary across HLA loci, with the most associated TCRs seen for DRB1 alleles and the fewest for HLA-C alleles. A further reported finding was that TCR beta sequences accurately predicted the HLA-A and HLA-B alleles for most subjects in the first cohort. The 87-base-pair reads could not distinguish some IMGT-functional V segments, including TRBV6-2 and TRBV6-3, so those segments were excluded. When HLA alleles, especially DR and DQ, strongly co-occurred, attributing TCR associations to individual alleles was difficult. The study listed over 150 TCR beta chains as associated with cytomegalovirus. A later analysis found that HLA-associated TCR beta chains were more clonally expanded and had lower generation probabilities than equally common non-associated chains.

In total, fewer than 750 healthy bone marrow donors made up the cohort. All cohort members were sampled while nominally healthy, although unrecorded immune exposures were likely present. The donor tested CMV seropositive and was one of the 289 seropositive cohort members. Every donor gave a peripheral blood sample, and the peripheral blood mononuclear cells from that sample were used for TCR beta sequencing. Genomic DNA extraction from the blood cell samples was performed with the Qiagen DNeasy Blood Extraction Kit. From the cysteine up to the phenylalanine, the CDR3 has a length of 15 residues. CDR3 DNA only is kept here, 45 bases in frame from base 1. CDR1 and CDR2 (SEHNR, FQNEAQ) derive from the germline V gene (reference sequence). At the junction V is shortened by 5 bases and J by 7 bases; bases outside the gene matches: 11. Library generation was performed with the immunoSEQ multiplex PCR assay. For the multiplex PCR, a mixture combining 60 forward primers for TCR Vbeta segments and 13 reverse primers for TCR Jbeta segments was used. Amplification of the CDR3 region of rearranged TCR beta genes was performed with a multiplex PCR assay on genomic DNA. The amplified TCR beta libraries were sequenced on the Illumina HiSeq System as 87-base-pair reads. The original methods were these. Across the 500 to 750 repertoires, a later analysis counted some 80 million unique TCR beta chains, roughly 11 million of which were shared by at least two donors. To remove PCR and sequencing errors, raw reads were error-corrected and collapsed into unique sequences using a nearest-neighbor algorithm that merged closely related sequences. CDR3 sequences were aligned to IMGT reference sequences to assign V, D and J gene segments. For a sequence to be retained, a match of at least six nucleotides was required to both a V gene segment and a J gene segment. Rearrangements were classified as productive when the CDR3 lacked stop codons and remained in frame with V and J, and all other rearrangements were classified as non-productive. CDR3 was defined by IMGT convention, running from the second conserved V-encoded cysteine to the conserved J-encoded phenylalanine. Sequences without an unambiguous match to a single V gene segment were excluded from the earlier analysis of 587 of the donors. In an earlier analysis of 450 to 700 of the donors, V segments were called functional above 56.7% productive rearrangements and were called segregating when the between-donor standard deviation exceeded 5%. A statistical classification framework was developed to diagnose cytomegalovirus status using the catalog of TCR beta chain sequences. In a later analysis, V and J genes were assigned by comparing TCR nucleotide sequences against IMGT/GENE-DB human TR gene sequences. A later analysis assigned CDR3 sequences and most-parsimonious VDJ recombination scenarios with the TCRdist pipeline. In a later analysis, each TCR beta chain was defined by its CDR3 amino acid sequence together with its V-gene family, and reads without a unique V-gene family were excluded. In a later analysis, 450 to 600 highly shared, low-generation-probability nucleotide sequences were removed to address suspected cross-contamination and a sequencing artifact. In a later analysis, a clonal expansion index for each public chain was calculated from normalized within-repertoire ranks of inferred template counts. In a later analysis, generation probabilities were computed using a VDJ recombination model fitted to out-of-frame rearrangements, and the results were checked against IGoR. In a later analysis, TCR-TCR, TCR-HLA and TCR-CMV co-occurrence was scored with hypergeometric tests, and a repertoire-size bias correction was applied to TCR pairs. A later analysis estimated false discovery rates by permuting HLA or CMV assignments 20 times. A later analysis grouped co-occurring TCRs with DBSCAN, adding TCRdist sequence similarity when clustering within HLA-allele-positive subsets. For co-occurrence clustering, repertoires with fewer than 30,000 or more than 120,000 public chains were excluded, along with five repertoires with anomalous nucleotide sharing. TCRdb carries this immuneACCESS record with in-frame sequences only. Its versions omit some clonotypes, under half of them owing to an unresolved V gene in the studies checked, with the rest unexplained. D and trimming come from the DNA, and the V and J calls and clone size come from that table. A total of under 120,000 clones appear in this sample, 60% to 70% of them only once. The ten largest account for 3.5% to 4% of the sample.

The chain joins TRBV7-9 to TRBJ1-1; TRBD1 aligns with 9 central bases. The material sequenced was PBMCs. The TCR was taken from a man younger than 40 in good health and CMV-seropositive. CDR3 reads: CASSPWTGEDSEAFF. The DNA sequence is TGTGCCAGCAGCCCCTGGACAGGGGAGGATAGTGAAGCTTTCTTT.